This T cell receptor beta chain was obtained from a study of T-cell reconstitution after alpha-beta-depleted transplantation in children. Study-wide points: Some patients showed high day-60 TCRbeta diversity, which derived from surviving recipient T cells and thymic progenitors. It was reported that alpha-beta T cells came from several hundred expanded graft clones (about two months after transplant). T-cell numbers and diversity, one year after transplant, stemmed largely from T cells that were newly produced.

TCRbeta library preparation incorporated unique molecular identifiers. TCRdb ran MiXCR on the PCR reads and lists one entry per CDR3 protein. The data contain roughly 790,000 distinct CDR3 sequences, approximately 15% of them singletons. This clonotype was picked up many times. Its specificity is not known. This CDR3 comprises 12 residues. Between the trimmed V and J ends, which lost 3 bases and 6 bases, there was a span of 5 bases. The V and J genes are TRBV12-3 or TRBV12-4 and TRBJ2-2; unclear D gene. The sequence was obtained from a male patient younger than 18 who had a stem cell transplant for acute lymphoblastic leukemia, so the T cells may come from the graft donor. The source material was PBMCs, mostly from graft donor cells, sampled 360 days after TCRalphabeta/CD19-depleted stem cell transplant. This CDR3 is CASSFSAGELFF. CDR3 nucleotide sequence: TGTGCCAGCAGTTTCTCGGCCGGGGAGCTGTTTTTT.